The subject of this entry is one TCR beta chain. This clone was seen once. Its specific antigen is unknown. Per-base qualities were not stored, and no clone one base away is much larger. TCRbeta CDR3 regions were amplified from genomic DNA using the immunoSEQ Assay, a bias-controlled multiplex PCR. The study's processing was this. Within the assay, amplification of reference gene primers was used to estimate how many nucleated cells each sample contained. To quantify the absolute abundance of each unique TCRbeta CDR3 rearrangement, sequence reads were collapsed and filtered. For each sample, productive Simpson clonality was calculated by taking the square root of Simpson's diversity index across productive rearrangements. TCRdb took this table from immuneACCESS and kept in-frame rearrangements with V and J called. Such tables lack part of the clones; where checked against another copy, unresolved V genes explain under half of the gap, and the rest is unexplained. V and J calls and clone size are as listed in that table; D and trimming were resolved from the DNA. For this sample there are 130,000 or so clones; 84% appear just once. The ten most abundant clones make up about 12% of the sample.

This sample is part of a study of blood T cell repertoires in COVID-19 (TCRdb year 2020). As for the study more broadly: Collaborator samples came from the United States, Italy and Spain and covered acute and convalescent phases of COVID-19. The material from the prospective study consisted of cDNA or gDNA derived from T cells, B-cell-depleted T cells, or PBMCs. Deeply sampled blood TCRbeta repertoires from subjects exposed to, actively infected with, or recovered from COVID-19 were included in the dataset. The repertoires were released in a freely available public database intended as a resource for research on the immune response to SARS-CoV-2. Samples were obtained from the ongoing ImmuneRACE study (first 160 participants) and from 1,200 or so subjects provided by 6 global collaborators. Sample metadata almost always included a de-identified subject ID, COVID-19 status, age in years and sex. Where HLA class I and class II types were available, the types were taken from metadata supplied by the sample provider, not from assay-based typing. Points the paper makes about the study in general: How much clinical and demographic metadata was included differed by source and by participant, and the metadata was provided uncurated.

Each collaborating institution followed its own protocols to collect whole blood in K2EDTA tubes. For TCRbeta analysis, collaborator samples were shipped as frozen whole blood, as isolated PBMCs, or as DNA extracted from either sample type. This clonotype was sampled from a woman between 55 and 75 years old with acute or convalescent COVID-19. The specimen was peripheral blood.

The CDR3 is CASSLGQGNTGELFF. The DNA sequence is given as TGCGCCAGCAGCTTGGGACAGGGCAACACCGGGGAGCTGTTTTTT. Rearrangement joined TRBV5-1 to TRBJ2-2, and 7 bases in between align with TRBD1. The germline V gene provides CDR1 SGHRS and CDR2 YFSETQ. CDR3 length: 15 amino acids, cysteine to phenylalanine. Kept here is only the CDR3 DNA, which spans 45 bases and is read in frame from base 1. Germline trimming amounts to 0 bases on V and 2 bases on J, with 1 as the count of junction bases outside the gene matches. Joined to the reference TRBV5-1 and TRBJ2-2 proteins, this CDR3 gives the full variable domain: KAGVTQTPRYLIKTRGQQVTLSCSPISGHRSVSWYQQTPGQGLQFLFEYFSETQRNKGNFPGRFSGRQFSNSRSEMNVSTLELGDSALYLCASSLGQGNTGELFFGEGSRLTVL.